This TCR beta chain was sequenced in a study of shared clonotypes between healthy human individuals. Overall study results and limits: Clonotypes shared by all four donors outscored non-shared clonotypes in generation probability. Among the subsets, naive ones generally showed larger estimated richness than memory ones.

The germline CDR1 and CDR2 sequences are SGHDT and YYEEEE. Trimming took off 1 base at V and 5 bases at J, with 13 bases between the two ends. The CDR3 consists of 14 residues. Terminally differentiated effector memory CD45RA+ cells were excluded by CCR7 positive selection of CD45RO-negative cells. Adults of Caucasian background living in Nashville, Tennessee made up all donors. Details on this clone: Its antigen is unidentified.

An assay was performed, and its level was deep. Clones were sequenced by immunoSEQ multiplex PCR, and TCRdb holds only the in-frame ones, with some missing. The repertoire consists of approximately 590,000 clones, with about 95% occurring once and the leading ten covering roughly 0.1%. This clonotype originated in a woman in her 30s in good health. The V gene is TRBV5-6, the J gene TRBJ2-7; the D call may be TRBD1 or TRBD2 (5 bases each). Sequencing was performed on naive CD8+ T cells sorted from blood. The CDR3 nucleotides read TGTGCCAGCAGCTTGTCTGGGGGTTCAGACGAGCAGTACTTC. Translation: CASSLSGGSDEQYF.